The 8 T cell receptor beta chains below come from one sample, sequenced in a study of blood T cell repertoires in COVID-19. Here immunoSEQ multiplex PCR was the method, and the copy in TCRdb shows in-frame clones only, minus some. This table has around 90,000 clones, 80% to 95% appearing once. Sequencing was done on a sample of peripheral blood. These receptors came from an older woman with active COVID-19.

The chain employs TRBV7-2 and TRBJ2-5; D remains ambiguous. Trimming cost V 0 bases and J 5 bases, with 13 bases left between them. CDR1 and CDR2 from the germline V gene are SGHTA and FQGNSA. The CDR3 covers 15 residues. Written as DNA, the CDR3 is TGTGCCAGCAGCTTAGCGTGGTCCAGATCGGAGACCCAGTACTTC. Amino acids: CASSLAWSRSETQYF.

This chain links TRBV11-3 with TRBJ2-3; TRBD2 matches 8 bases. CDR3 size: 14 residues. With 5 bases clipped from V and 4 bases from J, the junction kept 5 bases outside the gene matches. Germline V CDR1 and CDR2: SGHNT, YENEEA. The DNA for the CDR3 is TGTGCCAGCAGCCAAGGACTAGCTCCAGATACGCAGTATTTT. Its protein product is CASSQGLAPDTQYF.

This chain uses TRBV30 with TRBJ1-5; 12 nucleotides line up with TRBD1. The CDR3 is made up of 17 amino acids. CDR1 is GTSNPN, CDR2 SVGIG, per germline (reference sequence). V lost 5 bases to trimming and J lost 3 bases; unmatched junction nucleotides: 11. CDR3 bases: TGTGCCTGGGGGAGGGGCGGGACAGGGGGCAACAATCAGCCCCAGCATTTT. Translating gives CAWGRGGTGGNNQPQHF.

The chain couples TRBV29-1 to TRBJ2-5; the D is unclear. Germline CDR1 is SQVTM and CDR2 is ANQGSEA. CDR3 length equals 13 residues. V lost 5 bases, J lost 2 bases, and 12 bases lay in between. The CDR3 DNA sequence: TGCAGCGTTCCGCCGGGTCAACAAGAGACCCAGTACTTC. Its protein product is CSVPPGQQETQYF.

The rearrangement links TRBV29-1 to TRBJ2-4; D is uncertain. Trimming stripped 8 bases from V and 0 bases from J, with 26 bases between. Germline V gene data show CDR1 as SQVTM and CDR2 as ANQGSEA. There are 18 residues in the CDR3. The CDR3 bases are TGCAGCCACGTGCCGAGGAGTAGCCCTGGGTTAGCCAAAAACATTCAGTACTTC. The encoded protein is CSHVPRSSPGLAKNIQYF.

The chain links TRBV11-2 to TRBJ1-1; a possible D gene is TRBD1 (6 bases). Germline CDR1 and CDR2: SGHAT and FQNNGV. The CDR3 sequence is 14 residues long. V was clipped by 0 bases and J by 3 bases, with 8 bases between them. CDR3 sequence: CASSLEGAYTEAFF. The CDR3, as DNA: TGTGCCAGCAGCTTAGAGGGGGCGTACACTGAAGCTTTCTTT.

J is TRBJ2-7 and V is TRBV28, with TRBD1 identical over 7 bases. This CDR3 contains 15 residues. The germline V gene has CDR1 MDHEN and CDR2 SYDVKM. With V trimmed by 6 bases and J by 2 bases, 10 bases remained unmatched. CDR3: CASSLPGQRTYEQYF. DNA of the CDR3: TGTGCCAGCAGCTTACCGGGACAGAGAACCTACGAGCAGTACTTC.

The J gene is TRBJ2-6, the V gene TRBV7-2; D not resolved. This CDR3 has 17 amino acids. Germline loops: CDR1 SGHTA, CDR2 FQGNSA. V was trimmed by 4 bases and J by 0 bases, leaving 13 bases between them. The CDR3 here is CASSSHGPLSGANVLTF. In DNA form, the CDR3 reads TGTGCCAGCAGCTCTCATGGGCCCCTCTCTGGGGCCAACGTCCTGACTTTC.